This T cell receptor beta chain was recovered during a study of identical twins. Study-level results: Excess sharing between twins was weaker in beta out-of-frame sequences.

Concerning this clonotype: The antigen is unknown.

TCRdb re-called the 5' RACE reads through MiXCR, storing one row per CDR3 protein. The data show around 530,000 distinct CDR3 sequences, 12% to 15% seen once. The germline CDR1 and CDR2 sequences are LGHDT and YNNKEL (reference sequence). V lost 4 bases, J lost 7 bases, and 8 bases lay in between. This CDR3 is 12 amino acids long. These data were likewise used in another study, on yellow fever vaccine responses in identical twins.

The sequence derives from a woman between 18 and 29 years old in good health. The sequenced material came from CD4+ T cells sorted from blood. V is TRBV3-1 and J is TRBJ2-1, with D tentatively TRBD2 (5 bases). Here the CDR3 reads CASSRPGNEQFF. CDR3 bases: TGTGCCAGCAGCCGGCCGGGGAATGAGCAGTTCTTC.